A selection of T cell receptor beta chains follows, all from one sample in a study of blood T cells in healthy people across ages. TCRdb used MiXCR to reprocess the 5' RACE reads, holding one entry per CDR3 protein. This table has roughly 1,300,000 distinct CDR3 sequences, 59% appearing once. The sample was blood. These receptors were collected from a man aged 18 to 30 in good health. Both conserved end residues are part of each CDR3. The D gene is left open where the match is weak. Size is stated for part of the rows, as once, few or many counts, or as a class when the clone is expanded.

V	size	D	J	CDR3	DNA
TRBV28	few	.	TRBJ2-3	CASQSKGTMYKGIDTQYF	TGTGCCAGCCAATCGAAGGGGACAATGTACAAGGGAATAGATACGCAGTATTTT
TRBV12-3/TRBV12-4	few	.	TRBJ1-6	CASSLYGYNSPLHF	TGTGCCAGCAGTTTATACGGCTATAATTCACCCCTCCACTTT
TRBV24-1	few	.	TRBJ2-1	CATSDSFFDEQFF	TGTGCCACCAGTGATTCGTTCTTCGATGAGCAGTTCTTC
TRBV20-1	.	TRBD1	TRBJ1-2	CSARTGAFYGYTF	TGCAGTGCTCGAACAGGGGCCTTCTATGGCTACACCTTC
TRBV12-3/TRBV12-4	few	TRBD2	TRBJ2-3	CASSPRLAGVTDTQYF	TGTGCCAGCAGTCCCAGACTAGCGGGAGTCACAGATACGCAGTATTTT
TRBV20-1	.	.	TRBJ2-3	CSPIPLDSNTDTQYF	TGCAGCCCAATACCCCTCGACAGTAACACAGATACGCAGTATTTT
TRBV11-2	.	TRBD2	TRBJ2-5	CASSLVGRADQETQYF	TGTGCCAGCAGCTTGGTAGGGAGGGCAGACCAAGAGACCCAGTACTTC
TRBV5-1	few	.	TRBJ1-4	CASSAGREEEKLFF	TGCGCCAGCAGCGCGGGACGGGAGGAAGAAAAACTGTTTTTT
TRBV20-1	.	TRBD1	TRBJ2-5	CSAMPGQDIETQYF	TGCAGTGCTATGCCCGGACAGGATATCGAGACCCAGTACTTC
TRBV5-5	.	.	TRBJ2-5	CASREGSQETQYF	TGTGCCAGCAGGGAGGGCAGTCAAGAGACCCAGTACTTC
TRBV20-1	.	.	TRBJ2-7	CSANPDAYEQYF	TGCAGTGCCAACCCGGACGCTTACGAGCAGTACTTC
TRBV20-1	.	TRBD1	TRBJ2-7	CSAPYRTGNPYEQYF	TGCAGTGCTCCTTACCGGACAGGGAACCCCTACGAGCAGTACTTC
TRBV12-3/TRBV12-4	.	.	TRBJ1-2	CASRVTGSGSWGYTF	TGTGCCAGCAGAGTAACAGGGTCCGGAAGTTGGGGCTACACCTTC
TRBV29-1	.	.	TRBJ2-5	CSVELVAAQETQYF	TGCAGCGTTGAACTGGTGGCGGCCCAAGAGACCCAGTACTTC
TRBV25-1	.	.	TRBJ1-6	CASSEYKGNHNSPLHF	TGTGCCAGCAGTGAATATAAAGGGAACCATAATTCACCCCTCCACTTT
TRBV27	few	.	TRBJ2-1	CASSLSILNEQFF	TGTGCCAGCAGTTTATCTATCCTCAATGAGCAGTTCTTC
TRBV27	.	.	TRBJ2-1	CASRGSLNEQFF	TGTGCCAGCAGGGGCAGCCTCAATGAGCAGTTCTTC
TRBV7-9	.	.	TRBJ1-2	CASSLVRGQADGYTF	TGTGCCAGCAGCCTTGTGAGGGGCCAGGCGGATGGCTACACCTTC
TRBV2	few	.	TRBJ1-1	CASSPGVEAFF	TGTGCCAGCAGTCCAGGGGTCGAAGCTTTCTTT
TRBV5-1	.	TRBD1	TRBJ1-2	CASSPRTGENYGYTF	TGCGCCAGCAGTCCACGGACAGGGGAGAACTATGGCTACACCTTC
TRBV27	.	TRBD2	TRBJ2-1	CASRLTSGLTQSYNEQFF	TGTGCCAGCCGCCTAACTAGCGGACTAACTCAATCCTACAATGAGCAGTTCTTC
TRBV4-1	.	.	TRBJ2-4	CASSQATGILLGEQYF	TGCGCCAGCAGCCAAGCTACCGGGATCCTCCTGGGGGAGCAGTACTTC
TRBV7-9	.	.	TRBJ2-1	CASSLGRGQSYNEQFF	TGTGCCAGCAGCTTAGGACGCGGGCAAAGCTACAATGAGCAGTTCTTC
TRBV10-2	many	.	TRBJ1-1	CASSPLGPNTEAFF	TGCGCCAGCAGCCCCCTGGGACCGAACACTGAAGCTTTCTTT
TRBV4-1	few	.	TRBJ1-2	CASSPGEGYGYTF	TGCGCCAGCAGCCCGGGCGAGGGGTATGGCTACACCTTC
TRBV4-3	.	.	TRBJ2-3	CASSQDTGLDTQYF	TGCGCCAGCAGCCAAGATACAGGGCTGGATACGCAGTATTTT
TRBV11-2	few	.	TRBJ1-1	CASSPQGLVNTEAFF	TGTGCCAGCAGCCCCCAGGGGCTGGTTAACACTGAAGCTTTCTTT
TRBV7-9	.	.	TRBJ2-3	CASSLPNGLTDTQYF	TGTGCCAGCAGCTTGCCGAACGGGCTAACAGATACGCAGTATTTT
TRBV24-1	.	.	TRBJ2-2	CATSETAFTGELFF	TGTGCCACCTCAGAGACAGCCTTCACCGGGGAGCTGTTTTTT
TRBV6-5	.	TRBD2	TRBJ2-1	CASSPTAGGSDEQFF	TGTGCCAGCAGTCCCACAGCGGGAGGATCCGATGAGCAGTTCTTC
TRBV29-1	.	.	TRBJ1-1	CSVEESLNTEAFF	TGCAGCGTTGAAGAGAGCCTTAACACTGAAGCTTTCTTT
TRBV30	.	TRBD2	TRBJ2-1	CAATSGYNEQFF	TGTGCCGCGACTAGCGGATACAATGAGCAGTTCTTC
TRBV27	once	TRBD2	TRBJ2-5	CASTPSGGVETQYF	TGTGCCAGCACCCCGAGTGGGGGGGTAGAGACCCAGTACTTC
TRBV27	once	.	TRBJ1-2	CASGYSGNQRNYGYTF	TGTGCCAGCGGGTATTCAGGGAATCAACGGAACTATGGCTACACCTTC
TRBV29-1	.	TRBD1	TRBJ2-1	CSAGGQGAWEQFF	TGCAGCGCAGGGGGACAGGGGGCGTGGGAGCAGTTCTTC
TRBV5-6	.	.	TRBJ1-1	CASSLTMARADTEAFF	TGTGCCAGCAGCCTAACAATGGCGAGGGCGGACACTGAAGCTTTCTTT
TRBV12-3/TRBV12-4	.	TRBD1	TRBJ1-4	CASSLTPRGLEKLFF	TGTGCCAGCAGTTTAACCCCCAGGGGGCTTGAAAAACTGTTTTTT
TRBV7-8	.	TRBD2	TRBJ2-5	CASSFNWIAGGGETQYF	TGTGCCAGCAGCTTCAACTGGATAGCGGGGGGTGGGGAGACCCAGTACTTC
TRBV29-1	.	.	TRBJ1-2	CSVDSGMEAYGYTF	TGCAGCGTTGATTCGGGGATGGAGGCCTATGGCTACACCTTC
TRBV29-1	.	TRBD1	TRBJ2-5	CSVEERTGGGQETQYF	TGCAGCGTTGAAGAGCGGACAGGGGGCGGACAAGAGACCCAGTACTTC
TRBV7-2	few	TRBD2	TRBJ2-3	CASSYLAGGANTQYF	TGTGCCAGCAGTTATTTAGCGGGAGGTGCAAATACGCAGTATTTT